The 23 T cell receptor beta chains given below trace back to one sample, sequenced in a study of T cells in localized non-small cell lung cancer. Sequenced by immunoSEQ multiplex PCR; TCRdb stores in-frame clones only, minus some. This table holds about 78,000 clones, about four fifths found once. The source material was peripheral blood, sampled before any cancer treatment. The receptors were gathered from a man between 40 and 75 years old with stage I lung adenocarcinoma.

This chain links TRBV9 with TRBJ2-7, with 11 bases that match TRBD2. This CDR3 is built from 15 residues. Trimming removed 3 bases from V and 3 bases from J; junction bases left unmatched: 5. Germline CDR1 reads SGDLS; CDR2 reads YYNGEE. CDR3 sequence reads: CASSAGLAGYYEQYF. CDR3 sequence (DNA): TGTGCCAGCAGCGCCGGACTAGCGGGCTACTACGAGCAGTACTTC. Full variable domain (rest looked up from reference TRBV9 and TRBJ2-7): DSGVTQTPKHLITATGQRVTLRCSPRSGDLSVYWYQQSLDQGLQFLIQYYNGEERAKGNILERFSAQQFPDLHSELNLSSLELGDSALYFCASSAGLAGYYEQYFGPGTRLTVT.

The chain uses TRBV27 and TRBJ2-5; D unclear. The length of the CDR3 is 14 residues. CDR1 and CDR2 from the germline V gene are MNHEY and SMNVEV (reference sequence). V lost 2 bases and J 5 bases, leaving 12 bases between the germline ends. CDR3 sequence (DNA): TGTGCCAGCAGTTTAAGAGGAGCCGGGGAGACCCAGTACTTC. It specifies CASSLRGAGETQYF.

This clone appeared once. V and J are TRBV30 and TRBJ2-5; 7 bases fit TRBD2. Germline V gene lookup returns CDR1 GTSNPN and CDR2 SVGIG (reference sequence). This CDR3 comprises 11 residues. The junction had 3 bases not matched to a gene; V was cut back by 3 bases and J by 8 bases. CDR3 in amino acids: CAWRGGGTQYF. CDR3 coding DNA: TGTGCCTGGAGGGGCGGGGGAACCCAGTACTTC.

The chain uses TRBV6-5 and TRBJ1-1; D gene unclear. Germline-derived CDR1 and CDR2 are MNHEY and SVGAGI. The CDR3 is 15 amino acids. Trimming left V 1 base short and J 0 bases short, with 9 bases between. CDR3 nucleotide sequence: TGTGCCAGCAGTTACTTGGGAGAGATGAACACTGAAGCTTTCTTT. Its protein is CASSYLGEMNTEAFF.

The J gene is TRBJ2-3, the V gene TRBV10-3; TRBD1 matches 7 bases. V was clipped by 0 bases and J by 6 bases; unmatched bases: 6. The CDR3 is 15 residues long. Germline V gene sequence: CDR1 ENHRY, CDR2 SYGVKD. CDR3 coding DNA: TGTGCCATCAGTGAGTCGACAGGGTACGGGGATACGCAGTATTTT. Protein product: CAISESTGYGDTQYF.

This rearrangement joins TRBV25-1 to TRBJ1-1; D call uncertain. The length of the CDR3 is 11 residues. V was clipped by 6 bases and J by 6 bases, with 8 bases between them. Germline V CDR1 and CDR2: MGHDK, SYGVNS. The CDR3 spells CASREDSEAFF. In DNA, the CDR3 is TGTGCCAGCAGGGAGGACTCTGAAGCTTTCTTT.

This chain connects TRBV5-1 to TRBJ1-2; D is undetermined. CDR1 is SGHRS and CDR2 is YFSETQ in the germline V gene. This CDR3 contains 16 residues. The germline V and J ends were trimmed by 1 base and 2 bases, with 15 bases remaining between them. CDR3 amino acids: CASSLRVGVENYGYTF. DNA for the CDR3: TGCGCCAGCAGCTTGCGGGTTGGGGTAGAGAACTATGGCTACACCTTC.

The sample holds one count of this clone. The V gene is TRBV6-1, the J gene TRBJ1-2, with TRBD1 identical over 8 bases. Trimming removed 7 bases from V and 5 bases from J; junction bases left unmatched: 9. The germline gives CDR1 MNHNS, CDR2 SASEGT. The CDR3 extends over 14 amino acids. In DNA, the CDR3 is TGTGCCAGCATTATCGACAGGGGCTGGTATGGCTACACCTTC. Translation gives CASIIDRGWYGYTF.

The rearrangement links TRBV19 to TRBJ2-7, with D possibly being TRBD1 (6 bases). V was clipped by 4 bases and J by 0 bases, with 13 bases between them. Germline-derived CDR1 and CDR2 are LNHDA and SQIVND (reference sequence). There are 15 residues in the CDR3. The CDR3 reads CASSSRTDSSYEQYF. CDR3 coding DNA: TGTGCCAGTAGTAGTAGGACAGATTCCTCCTACGAGCAGTACTTC.

The rearrangement links TRBV15 to TRBJ1-5; D uncertain. The CDR3 is 16 amino acids. The V and J ends lost 0 bases and 2 bases respectively, with 11 bases between them. Per the germline V gene, CDR1 is LNHNV and CDR2 is YYDKDF (reference sequence). The CDR3 spells CATSRDLGSGNQPQHF. The CDR3, as DNA: TGTGCCACCAGCAGAGATCTGGGGAGCGGCAATCAGCCCCAGCATTTT. Looking up the rest from reference TRBV15 and TRBJ1-5 gives the full variable domain: DAMVIQNPRYQVTQFGKPVTLSCSQTLNHNVMYWYQQKSSQAPKLLFHYYDKDFNNEADTPDNFQSRRPNTSFCFLDIRSPGLGDTAMYLCATSRDLGSGNQPQHFGDGTRLSIL.

The chain recombines TRBV5-4 with TRBJ2-7; D is possibly TRBD1 or TRBD2 (5 bases each). The germline CDR1 and CDR2 sequences are SGHNT and YYREEE (reference sequence). The CDR3 contains 16 residues. Between the trimmed V and J ends, which lost 4 bases and 5 bases, there was a span of 22 bases. CDR3 residues: CASSTSTGTTQDEQYF. CDR3 in DNA: TGTGCCAGCAGCACGAGCACCGGGACGACGCAGGACGAGCAGTACTTC.

About this clone itself: The identical CDR3 is also encoded by other nucleotide sequences in the sample. V is TRBV30 and J is TRBJ1-1, with D unresolved. The V end lost 0 bases, the J end lost 1 base, and 6 bases lay between the germline ends. The germline V gene encodes CDR1 GTSNPN and CDR2 SVGIG (reference sequence). The CDR3 is made up of 13 amino acids. The CDR3 is CAWSVRGNTEAFF. The DNA for the CDR3 is TGTGCCTGGAGTGTACGAGGGAACACTGAAGCTTTCTTT. Combining the CDR3 with reference TRBV30 and TRBJ1-1 gives the whole variable domain SQTIHQWPATLVQPVGSPLSLECTVEGTSNPNLYWYRQAAGRGLQLLFYSVGIGQISSEVPQNLSASRPQDRQFILSSKKLLLSDSGFYLCAWSVRGNTEAFFGQGTRLTVV.

To note about this clone: Additional DNA sequences in this sample encode the identical CDR3. The rearrangement uses TRBV5-4 and TRBJ2-5; TRBD2 might be the D (5 bases). The CDR3 totals 14 residues. The V gene's germline CDR1 is SGHNT and CDR2 YYREEE (reference sequence). With 0 bases removed from V and 4 bases from J, the gap between germline ends came to 10 bases. The CDR3 bases are TGTGCCAGCAGCTTGGTAGTGGGAGCAGAGACCCAGTACTTC. As protein: CASSLVVGAETQYF.

The CDR3 spells CASSLDGTLQYF. The CDR3 DNA reads as TGTGCCAGCAGCTTAGACGGAACCCTTCAGTATTTT. This rearrangement joins TRBV11-3 to TRBJ2-3; the D is unclear. Germline V gene lookup returns CDR1 SGHNT and CDR2 YENEEA. V dropped 0 bases and J dropped 12 bases, with 10 bases sitting between them. The CDR3 totals 12 residues. Based on the CDR3 plus reference TRBV11-3 and TRBJ2-3, the full variable domain is EAGVVQSPRYKIIEKKQPVAFWCNPISGHNTLYWYLQNLGQGPELLIRYENEEAVDDSQLPKDRFSAERLKGVDSTLKIQPAELGDSAVYLCASSLDGTLQYFGPGTRLTVL.

This chain connects TRBV5-6 to TRBJ1-1; D not resolved. V was clipped by 6 bases and J by 7 bases, with 10 bases between them. Per germline, CDR1 SGHDT and CDR2 YYEEEE. This CDR3 contains 11 residues. The CDR3 DNA sequence: TGTGCCAGCATTCGGCGGGGTGAAGCTTTCTTT. It yields the protein CASIRRGEAFF.

The V and J genes are TRBV7-9 and TRBJ2-5, with 11 bases that match TRBD1. The CDR3 extends over 15 amino acids. V trimming: 4 bases; J trimming: 4 bases; junction bases outside the gene matches: 5. The V gene's germline CDR1 is SEHNR and CDR2 FQNEAQ (reference sequence). DNA for the CDR3: TGTGCCAGCAGCTCAGGGACAGGGGGGCGAGAGACCCAGTACTTC. Encoded protein: CASSSGTGGRETQYF.

The sample holds one count of this clone. The rearrangement uses TRBV2 and TRBJ2-1; D uncertain. CDR3 length: 13 residues. Trimming removed 6 bases at V and 5 bases at J, with 11 bases between. Germline assignment: CDR1 SNHLY and CDR2 FYNNEI. CDR3 protein: CASSRNSDNEQFF. DNA for the CDR3: TGTGCCAGCAGCAGAAACAGTGACAATGAGCAGTTCTTC.

This chain connects TRBV5-6 to TRBJ1-2; TRBD1 is a possible D gene (5 bases). Germline V gives CDR1 SGHDT, CDR2 YYEEEE. Trimming removed 4 bases at V and 7 bases at J, with 11 bases between. This CDR3 is 12 amino acids long. DNA for the CDR3: TGTGCCAGCAGCACCAGGGTCGGTGGCTACACCTTC. It yields the protein CASSTRVGGYTF.

CDR3 nucleotide sequence: TGTGCCAGCAGTGGGAGACAGGGCGTCAATCGTAACTATGGCTACACCTTC. It translates to CASSGRQGVNRNYGYTF. V gene TRBV2 combines with J gene TRBJ1-2; 7 bases fit TRBD1. CDR1 and CDR2 from the germline V gene are SNHLY and FYNNEI. Trimming removed 4 bases from V and 1 base from J; junction bases left unmatched: 12. The CDR3 extends over 17 amino acids.

The rearrangement joins TRBV7-2 to TRBJ2-2; 10 nucleotides agree with TRBD2. The CDR3 consists of 18 residues. Trimming took 5 bases from V and 7 from J; bases not matched to a gene: 16. The germline gives CDR1 SGHTA, CDR2 FQGNSA. CDR3 sequence reads: CASSPIKSGRAFVGELFF. The CDR3 DNA sequence: TGTGCCAGCAGCCCTATAAAAAGCGGGAGGGCCTTTGTCGGGGAGCTGTTTTTT.

The rearrangement uses TRBV6-6 and TRBJ1-5, with TRBD1 as a possible D gene (6 bases). The germline V and J ends were trimmed by 2 bases and 0 bases, with 8 bases remaining between them. Germline CDR1 MNHNY, CDR2 SVGAGI (reference sequence). The CDR3 spans 15 residues. CDR3 sequence: CASSYEGGSNQPQHF. The CDR3 bases are TGTGCCAGCAGTTACGAGGGGGGTAGCAATCAGCCCCAGCATTTT.

The rearrangement joins TRBV27 to TRBJ2-4; possible D gene TRBD1, 6 bases. CDR1 and CDR2 (germline): MNHEY, SMNVEV (reference sequence). The ends were cut back, 0 bases at V and 7 bases at J, with 19 bases in the middle. This CDR3 spans 17 amino acids. The CDR3 DNA reads TGTGCCAGCAGTTTATCCTCCGCGGACAGTCAAAGGAACATTCAGTACTTC. Translated, it gives CASSLSSADSQRNIQYF.

The V call is TRBV28, the J call TRBJ1-4; D might be TRBD1 (5 bases). CDR1 is MDHEN and CDR2 is SYDVKM in the germline V gene. The CDR3 has 15 residues. V gave up 5 bases and J gave up 5 bases, with 15 bases separating them. The CDR3 coding sequence is TGTGCCAGCAGTCCTCCCGGGGCATCCAATGAAAAACTGTTTTTT. It encodes CASSPPGASNEKLFF.